A selection of T cell receptor beta chains follows, all from one sample in a study of CD8+ T cells in alopecia areata. Assay: immunoSEQ multiplex PCR; the TCRdb copy retains only in-frame clones and omits some. There are around 140,000 clones in the sample; around three fifths occur only once, and 5% to 7% lies in the top ten. The sample here was CD4+ T cells sorted from blood, taken at week 0. Every receptor here comes from a human donor with alopecia areata. CDR3s include the opening cysteine and the closing phenylalanine or tryptophan. The D gene is left open where the match is weak. Clone size is stated in some rows and not others, as once, few, many or a class when expanded.

J	size	D	length	V	DNA	CDR3
TRBJ2-3	few	TRBD1	15	TRBV6-5	TGTGCCAGCAGTGGCAGGGGGCGGAACACAGATACGCAGTATTTT	CASSGRGRNTDTQYF
TRBJ2-6	.	.	17	TRBV6-1	TGTGCCAGCAGTGTGCAACCATCCACCTCTGGGGCCAACGTCCTGACTTTC	CASSVQPSTSGANVLTF
TRBJ2-6	few	TRBD2	17	TRBV7-2	TGTGCCAGCAGCCCCCGCGGGAGTACCTCTGGGGCCAACGTCCTGACTTTC	CASSPRGSTSGANVLTF
TRBJ1-2	.	.	14	TRBV6-5	TGTGCCAGCAGTTCTCTAGGCCTGGGGGATGGCTACACCTTC	CASSSLGLGDGYTF
TRBJ2-1	.	.	13	TRBV5-1	TGCGCCAGCAGCTTTAGGGGCTGGGATGAGCAGTTCTTC	CASSFRGWDEQFF
TRBJ2-4	.	.	15	TRBV29-1	TGCAGCGTTGAAGAAAGCCAGGCCAGGGGAAACATTCAGTACTTC	CSVEESQARGNIQYF
TRBJ1-4	.	TRBD1	15	TRBV9	TGTGCCAGCAGCCTGGGACAGGGTCAGACGGAAAAACTGTTTTTT	CASSLGQGQTEKLFF
TRBJ2-4	few	TRBD2	16	TRBV7-2	TGTGCCAGCAGCAAACTAGCGGACCTAGCCAAAAACATTCAGTACTTC	CASSKLADLAKNIQYF
TRBJ1-4	.	.	15	TRBV7-2	TGTGCCAGCAGCTTAGCGCGGGGGTTGGGTGAAAAACTGTTTTTT	CASSLARGLGEKLFF
TRBJ1-1	.	.	12	TRBV30	TGTGCCTCCAGGACGGGAAACACTGAAGCTTTCTTT	CASRTGNTEAFF
TRBJ2-1	.	.	16	TRBV7-2	TGTGCCAGCAGCTCCTCCGGGACGGGGGTATACAATGAGCAGTTCTTC	CASSSSGTGVYNEQFF
TRBJ2-7	.	TRBD1	14	TRBV7-9	TGTGCCAGCAGCCGGCAGGGGGCGGATTACGAGCAGTACTTC	CASSRQGADYEQYF
TRBJ2-5	once	.	13	TRBV7-2	TGTGCCAGCAGCTCCGTAAGGGGAGAGACCCAGTACTTC	CASSSVRGETQYF
TRBJ1-1	.	.	13	TRBV7-9	TGTGCCAGCGGGAGTTACATGAACACTGAAGCTTTCTTT	CASGSYMNTEAFF
TRBJ2-2	.	.	14	TRBV29-1	TGCAGCGTTGGTCCCAGACTGAACACCGGGGAGCTGTTTTTT	CSVGPRLNTGELFF
TRBJ2-7	.	.	16	TRBV7-2	TGTGCCAGCAGCTTAAGGGGGGTCTCGAGCTCCTACGAGCAGTACTTC	CASSLRGVSSSYEQYF
TRBJ2-4	.	.	14	TRBV11-2	TGTGCCAGCACGAAAACGCCGACAAAAAACATTCAGTACTTC	CASTKTPTKNIQYF
TRBJ1-2	.	.	14	TRBV1	TGCACCAGCAGCCGAGACACTCGGCCTTATGGCTACACCTTC	CTSSRDTRPYGYTF
TRBJ2-7	.	.	14	TRBV9	TGTGCCAGCAGCGTAGAGCAGTTTACCTCCGAGCAGTACTTC	CASSVEQFTSEQYF
TRBJ2-5	.	TRBD2	14	TRBV13	TGTGCCAGCAGCCTCGGGGGGGGTCAAGAGACCCAGTACTTC	CASSLGGGQETQYF
TRBJ1-1	.	.	16	TRBV4-1	TGCGCCAGCAGCCAAGAGGGCAGGCCCCCGAACACTGAAGCTTTCTTT	CASSQEGRPPNTEAFF
TRBJ2-7	.	.	11	TRBV28	TGTGCCAGCAGTTTGGAGGGACGGCAGTACTTC	CASSLEGRQYF
TRBJ1-2	.	TRBD1	16	TRBV5-6	TGTGCCAGCACCCCAGGGACAGGGCTGGGGTCCTATGGCTACACCTTC	CASTPGTGLGSYGYTF
TRBJ2-7	few	.	12	TRBV29-1	TGCAGCGGTGGGCAGGGATACTACGAGCAGTACTTC	CSGGQGYYEQYF
TRBJ1-6	few	.	15	TRBV9	TGTGCCAGCAGCGGATTCCCGGAGGCTAAGTCACCCCTCCACTTT	CASSGFPEAKSPLHF
TRBJ2-7	.	.	13	TRBV5-1	TGCGCCAGCAGCTTGGGCTCGTCGGGGGAGCAGTACTTC	CASSLGSSGEQYF
TRBJ1-1	.	.	11	TRBV23-1	TGCGCCAGCACCCCCATTGCTGAAGCTTTCTTT	CASTPIAEAFF
TRBJ2-3	few	.	17	TRBV7-2	TGTGCCAGCAGCTTAGGGGTCGACTGGTATTTGACAGATACGCAGTATTTT	CASSLGVDWYLTDTQYF
TRBJ2-7	.	.	11	TRBV30	TGTGCCTGGAGTGTCCGTTACGAGCAGTACTTC	CAWSVRYEQYF
TRBJ1-1	.	.	14	TRBV7-2	TGTGCCAGCAGCCAACACCACAGGGCGACTGAAGCTTTCTTT	CASSQHHRATEAFF
TRBJ2-7	few	.	12	TRBV29-1	TGCAGCGTTGCCTACTCCTCCCACGAGCAGTACTTC	CSVAYSSHEQYF
TRBJ2-7	.	TRBD1	15	TRBV5-1	TGCGCCAGCAGCTGGGGACAGGGAAGCTCCTACGAGCAGTACTTC	CASSWGQGSSYEQYF
TRBJ2-7	.	TRBD1	14	TRBV5-6	TGTGCCAGCAGCCTAACGGGACAGGGCTACGAGCAGTACTTC	CASSLTGQGYEQYF
TRBJ2-5	.	.	13	TRBV29-1	TGCAGCGTTGAATTCCCCCTACTAGAGACCCAGTACTTC	CSVEFPLLETQYF
TRBJ2-7	.	TRBD2	15	TRBV5-1	TGCGCCAGCACATCGGTGGGTAGCGGGGTTCGCGAGCAGTACTTC	CASTSVGSGVREQYF
TRBJ1-1	.	.	15	TRBV14	TGTGCCAGCAGCCAAGTTGGACCGCCGAACACTGAAGCTTTCTTT	CASSQVGPPNTEAFF
TRBJ1-1	.	.	14	TRBV7-2	TGTGCCAGCAGCTTGAACGGAAGGAACACTGAAGCTTTCTTT	CASSLNGRNTEAFF
TRBJ1-6	.	.	15	TRBV5-1	TGCGCCAGCAGCTTGGAAGGGGGTAAAGGTTCACCCCTCCACTTT	CASSLEGGKGSPLHF
TRBJ1-1	.	.	11	TRBV30	TGTGCCTGGAGGAGGGACACTGAAGCTTTCTTT	CAWRRDTEAFF
TRBJ1-1	.	.	12	TRBV25-1	TGTGCCAGCAGTCCCGATGGGCGTGAAGCTTTCTTT	CASSPDGREAFF
TRBJ1-1	.	.	12	TRBV11-1	TGTGCCAGCAGCATACAGGGAGGAGAAGCTTTCTTT	CASSIQGGEAFF
TRBJ1-1	.	.	16	TRBV18	TGTGCCAGCTCACCACAGGGTCCCGGGGTGAACACTGAAGCTTTCTTT	CASSPQGPGVNTEAFF